Sequencing of this T cell receptor beta chain was carried out in a study of blood T cell repertoires in COVID-19. Repertoires were generated with immunoSEQ multiplex PCR, while TCRdb's copy carries only in-frame clones and drops some. The sample has 150,000 to 200,000 clones, about 82% seen once. J was trimmed by 6 bases and V by 1 base; bases with no gene match: 6. Germline CDR1 is MNHEY and CDR2 is SMNVEV (reference sequence). CDR3 length equals 15 residues. The TCR comes from a man aged 45-65 years with active or convalescent COVID-19. Sequences were obtained from peripheral blood. The chain couples TRBV27 to TRBJ2-3, with 8 bases fitting TRBD1. The CDR3 spells CASSLYQGAGDTQYF. CDR3 nucleotide sequence: TGTGCCAGCAGTTTATATCAGGGGGCCGGTGATACGCAGTATTTT.